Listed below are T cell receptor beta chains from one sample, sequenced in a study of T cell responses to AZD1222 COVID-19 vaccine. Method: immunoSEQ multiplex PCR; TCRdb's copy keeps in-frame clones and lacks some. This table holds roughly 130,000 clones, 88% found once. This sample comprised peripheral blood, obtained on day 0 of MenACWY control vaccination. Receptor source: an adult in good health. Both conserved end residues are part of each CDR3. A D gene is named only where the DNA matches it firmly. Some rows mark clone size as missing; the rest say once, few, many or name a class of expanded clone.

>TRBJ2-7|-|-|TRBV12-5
TGTGCTAGTGGGAGGAGGAGCCCCCTCTACGAGCAGTACTTC
CASGRRSPLYEQYF
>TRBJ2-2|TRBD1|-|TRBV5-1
TGCGCCAGCAGCACAAAGACAGGGAACGCGAACACCGGGGAGCTGTTTTTT
CASSTKTGNANTGELFF
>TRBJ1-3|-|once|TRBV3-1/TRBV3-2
TGTGCCAGCAGCCAAGGAAGGAGCTCTGGAAACACCATATATTTT
CASSQGRSSGNTIYF
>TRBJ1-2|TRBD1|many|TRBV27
TGTGCCAGCAGTCGGCAGGGGGCGCGGACTAACTATGGCTACACCTTC
CASSRQGARTNYGYTF
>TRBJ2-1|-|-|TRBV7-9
TGTGCCAGCAGCTCCCCTTTCCGGGATACGCCTTACAATGAGCAGTTCTTC
CASSSPFRDTPYNEQFF
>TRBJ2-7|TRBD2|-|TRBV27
TGTGCCAGCGGCCGGCCTAGCGGCTACGAGCAGTACTTC
CASGRPSGYEQYF
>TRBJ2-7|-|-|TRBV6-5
TGTGCCAGCAGTTACTCACTGGACAGAGTGGACGAGCAGTACTTC
CASSYSLDRVDEQYF
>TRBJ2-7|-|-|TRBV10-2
TGCGCCAGCAGTGGGAGTTCCTACGAGCAGTACTTC
CASSGSSYEQYF
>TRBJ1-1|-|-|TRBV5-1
TGCGCCAGCAGCCCCGACAGGTTGAACACTGAAGCTTTCTTT
CASSPDRLNTEAFF
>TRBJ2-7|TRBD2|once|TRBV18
TGTGCCAGCTCCATAAGGGCAAGTACTAGCGGGAGTAACGAGCAGTACTTC
CASSIRASTSGSNEQYF
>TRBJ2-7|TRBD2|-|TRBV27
TGTGCCAGCAGTCTAACGGGACTAGCGGTCTACGAGCAGTACTTC
CASSLTGLAVYEQYF
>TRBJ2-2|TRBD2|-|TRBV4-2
TGTGCCAGCAGCCAAGATCTGTCTAGCGGGACGAACACCGGGGAGCTGTTTTTT
CASSQDLSSGTNTGELFF
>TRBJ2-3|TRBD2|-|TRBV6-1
TGTGCCAGCAGTGAAGGGGTTTTGGTAGCGGGTGGCACAGATACGCAGTATTTT
CASSEGVLVAGGTDTQYF
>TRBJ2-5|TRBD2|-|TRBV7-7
TGTGCTAGCAGCTTAGCTAGCGGGAGAAGTGGAGAGACCCAGTACTTC
CASSLASGRSGETQYF
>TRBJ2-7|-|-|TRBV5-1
TGCGCCAGCAGCCCCCGATTATCCGTACAGGACGAGCAGTACTTC
CASSPRLSVQDEQYF
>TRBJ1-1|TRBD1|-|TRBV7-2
TGTGCCAGCAGCGCAGGGGGCGCAGGCACTGAAGCTTTCTTT
CASSAGGAGTEAFF
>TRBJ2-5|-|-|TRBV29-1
TGCAGCGTTAGTTCCAACTGGTACCAAGAGACCCAGTACTTC
CSVSSNWYQETQYF
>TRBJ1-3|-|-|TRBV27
TGTGCCAGCTGGGGAAGGCTCTCTGGAAACACCATATATTTT
CASWGRLSGNTIYF
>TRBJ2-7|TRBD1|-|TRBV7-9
TGTGCCAGCAGCCCCCGAGACAGGGACTACGAGCAGTACTTC
CASSPRDRDYEQYF
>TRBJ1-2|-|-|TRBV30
TGTGCCTGGTCCGTGGGCCAGCCGGTCGGGGGCCATAGGGGCTACACCTTC
CAWSVGQPVGGHRGYTF
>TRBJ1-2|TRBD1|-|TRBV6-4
TGTGCCAGCAGTGTCGAGGGACAGGGGAACTATGGCTACACCTTC
CASSVEGQGNYGYTF
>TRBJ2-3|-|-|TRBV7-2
TGTGCCAGCAGCCTCGGCGGCACAGATACGCAGTATTTT
CASSLGGTDTQYF
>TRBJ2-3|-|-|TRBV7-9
TGTGCCAGCAGCCCGGCGGGGGCAGGGAGGCGGACAGATACGCAGTATTTT
CASSPAGAGRRTDTQYF
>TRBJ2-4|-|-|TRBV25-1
TGTGCCAGCAGTGAGCGGTTTGGGAACATTCAGTACTTC
CASSERFGNIQYF
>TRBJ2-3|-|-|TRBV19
TGTGCCAGTAGTATATATGGCTACACAGATACGCAGTATTTT
CASSIYGYTDTQYF
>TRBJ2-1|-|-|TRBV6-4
TGTGCCAGCAGTGATGGTAGCGGAGCCTACAATGAGCAGTTCTTC
CASSDGSGAYNEQFF
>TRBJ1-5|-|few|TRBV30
TGTGCCTGGAGTGGGCACGCCGGCAATCAGCCCCAGCATTTT
CAWSGHAGNQPQHF
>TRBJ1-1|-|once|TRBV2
TGTGCCAGCAGTGCTTTGCGACAGGTGAACACTGAAGCTTTCTTT
CASSALRQVNTEAFF
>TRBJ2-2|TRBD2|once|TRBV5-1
TGCGCCAGCAGGCTTGGGTTAGCGGGGCTGATGAACACCGGGGAGCTGTTTTTT
CASRLGLAGLMNTGELFF
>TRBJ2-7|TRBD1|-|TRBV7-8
TGTGCCAGCAGCCCGGGACAGGGGGTGGTAAGCGAGCAGTACTTC
CASSPGQGVVSEQYF
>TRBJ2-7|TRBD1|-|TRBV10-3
TGTGCCATCGGGGACAGGGGCGCATCCTACGAGCAGTACTTC
CAIGDRGASYEQYF
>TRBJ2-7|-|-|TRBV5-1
TGCGCCAGCAGCTTGCTTACGGGGGTAACCTACGAGCAGTACTTC
CASSLLTGVTYEQYF
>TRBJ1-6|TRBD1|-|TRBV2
TGTGCCAGCACCTCGACAGGGAGACGGTCACCCCTCCACTTT
CASTSTGRRSPLHF
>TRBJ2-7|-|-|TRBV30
TGTGCCTGGAATTTACAGGGTCCCTACGAGCAGTACTTC
CAWNLQGPYEQYF
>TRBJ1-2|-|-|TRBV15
TGTGCCACCAGCAGGCGGACAGTCCCCTATGGCTACACCTTC
CATSRRTVPYGYTF
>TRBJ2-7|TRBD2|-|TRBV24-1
TGTGCCACCAGTGATTCGGCCCCTAGCGGGAGGGTAACCTACGAGCAGTACTTC
CATSDSAPSGRVTYEQYF
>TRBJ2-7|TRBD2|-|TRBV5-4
TGTGCCAGCAGCTTCGGGGGACTAGCAATGGACGAGCAGTACTTC
CASSFGGLAMDEQYF
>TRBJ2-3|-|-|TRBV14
TGTGCCAGCAGCCACCTCAGACCGGGCCGAACCCAAGGTACGCAGTATTTT
CASSHLRPGRTQGTQYF
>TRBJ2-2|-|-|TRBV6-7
TGTGCCAGCAGTCATTACTGGTATGGTGGCACCGGGGAGCTGTTTTTT
CASSHYWYGGTGELFF
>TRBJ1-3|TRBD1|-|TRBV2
TGTGCCAGCAGCCCCCGACAGGGGGCCGGAAACACCATATATTTT
CASSPRQGAGNTIYF
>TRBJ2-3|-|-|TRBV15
TGTGCCACCAGCACTGGCTGGAGAGGCGGCACAGATACGCAGTATTTT
CATSTGWRGGTDTQYF
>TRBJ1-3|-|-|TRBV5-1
TGCGCCAGCAGCACCTCGGGGGACTCTGGAAACACCATATATTTT
CASSTSGDSGNTIYF
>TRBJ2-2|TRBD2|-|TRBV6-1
TGTGCCAGCAGTGAAAGGGTAGCGGGTAACACCGGGGAGCTGTTTTTT
CASSERVAGNTGELFF
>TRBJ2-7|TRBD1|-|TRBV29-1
TGCAGCGTTTATTCGACAGGGGTCGAGCAGTACTTC
CSVYSTGVEQYF
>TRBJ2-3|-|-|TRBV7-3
TGTGCCAGCAGCGAAAGTTATAGCACAGATACGCAGTATTTT
CASSESYSTDTQYF
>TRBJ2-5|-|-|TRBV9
TGTGCCAGCAGCCTTGATGCGGGGCAGAAAGAGACCCAGTACTTC
CASSLDAGQKETQYF
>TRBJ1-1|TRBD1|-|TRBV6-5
TGTGCCAGCAGTTACAAGGGGGCGATGGACACTGAAGCTTTCTTT
CASSYKGAMDTEAFF
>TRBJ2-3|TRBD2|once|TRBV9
TGTGCCAGCAGCGTAGTTGGCGGGAGAGGCAGAGATACGCAGTATTTT
CASSVVGGRGRDTQYF
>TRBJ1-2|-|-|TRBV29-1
TGCAGCGTTGAAGAGGTGCCCGGCTACACCTTC
CSVEEVPGYTF
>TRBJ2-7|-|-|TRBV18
TGTGCCAGCTCATCAGGGCCCCTCGAGCAGTACTTC
CASSSGPLEQYF